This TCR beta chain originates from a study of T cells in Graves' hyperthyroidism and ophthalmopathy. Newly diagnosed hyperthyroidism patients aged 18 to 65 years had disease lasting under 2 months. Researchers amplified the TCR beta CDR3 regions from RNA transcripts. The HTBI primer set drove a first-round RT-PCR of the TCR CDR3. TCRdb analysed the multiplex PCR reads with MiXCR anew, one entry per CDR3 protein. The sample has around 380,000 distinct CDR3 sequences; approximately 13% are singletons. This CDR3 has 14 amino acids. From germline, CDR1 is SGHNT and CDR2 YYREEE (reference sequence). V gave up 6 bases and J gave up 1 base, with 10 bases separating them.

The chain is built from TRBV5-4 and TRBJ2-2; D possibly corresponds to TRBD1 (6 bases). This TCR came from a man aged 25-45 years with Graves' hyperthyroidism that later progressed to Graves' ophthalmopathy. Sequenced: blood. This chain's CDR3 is CASMKQGNTGELFF. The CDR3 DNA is TGTGCCAGCATGAAACAGGGGAACACCGGGGAGCTGTTTTTT.